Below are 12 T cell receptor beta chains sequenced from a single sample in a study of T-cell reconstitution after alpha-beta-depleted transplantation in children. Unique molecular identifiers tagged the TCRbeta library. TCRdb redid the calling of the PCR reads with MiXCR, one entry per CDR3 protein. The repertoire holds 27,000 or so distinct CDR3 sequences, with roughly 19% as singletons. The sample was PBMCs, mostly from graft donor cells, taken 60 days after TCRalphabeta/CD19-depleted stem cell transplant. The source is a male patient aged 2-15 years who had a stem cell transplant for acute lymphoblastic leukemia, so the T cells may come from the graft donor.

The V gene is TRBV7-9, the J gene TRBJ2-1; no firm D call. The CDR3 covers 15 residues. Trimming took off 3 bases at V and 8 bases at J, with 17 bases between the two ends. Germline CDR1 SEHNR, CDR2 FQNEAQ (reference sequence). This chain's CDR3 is CASSFNRGSDDEQFF. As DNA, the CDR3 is TGTGCCAGCAGCTTTAACCGTGGATCAGACGATGAGCAGTTCTTC.

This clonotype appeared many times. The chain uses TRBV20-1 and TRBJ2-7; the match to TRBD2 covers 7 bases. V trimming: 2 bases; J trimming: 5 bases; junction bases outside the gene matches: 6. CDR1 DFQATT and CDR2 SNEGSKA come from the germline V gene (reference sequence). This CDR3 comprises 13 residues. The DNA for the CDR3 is TGCAGTGCTAGATCCCGGGGGGTACACGAGCAGTACTTC. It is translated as CSARSRGVHEQYF.

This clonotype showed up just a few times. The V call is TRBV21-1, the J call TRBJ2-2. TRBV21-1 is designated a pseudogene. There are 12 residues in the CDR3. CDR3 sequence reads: CSRGKYTGELFF. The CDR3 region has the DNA TGTTCCAGGGGGAAGTACACCGGGGAGCTGTTTTTT.

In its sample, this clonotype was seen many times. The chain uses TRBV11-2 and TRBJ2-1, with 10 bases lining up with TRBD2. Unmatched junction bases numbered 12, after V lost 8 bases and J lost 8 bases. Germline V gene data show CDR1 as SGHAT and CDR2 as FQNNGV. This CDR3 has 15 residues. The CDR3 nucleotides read TGTGCCAGCTATCTAAGCGGGGGGGCTATCTATGAGCAGTTCTTC. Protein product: CASYLSGGAIYEQFF.

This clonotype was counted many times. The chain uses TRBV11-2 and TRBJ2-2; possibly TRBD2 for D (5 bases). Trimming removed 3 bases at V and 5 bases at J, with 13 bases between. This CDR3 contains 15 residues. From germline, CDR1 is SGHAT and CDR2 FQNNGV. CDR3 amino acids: CASSFWGRGTGELFF. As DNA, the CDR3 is TGTGCCAGCAGCTTTTGGGGTCGGGGAACCGGGGAGCTGTTTTTT.

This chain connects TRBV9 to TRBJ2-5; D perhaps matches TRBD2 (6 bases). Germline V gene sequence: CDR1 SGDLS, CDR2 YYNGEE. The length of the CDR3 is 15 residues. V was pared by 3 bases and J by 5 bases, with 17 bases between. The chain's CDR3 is CASSERREPGETQYF. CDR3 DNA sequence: TGTGCCAGCAGCGAACGCCGGGAGCCCGGGGAGACCCAGTACTTC. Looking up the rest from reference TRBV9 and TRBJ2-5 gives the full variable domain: DSGVTQTPKHLITATGQRVTLRCSPRSGDLSVYWYQQSLDQGLQFLIQYYNGEERAKGNILERFSAQQFPDLHSELNLSSLELGDSALYFCASSERREPGETQYFGPGTRLLVL.

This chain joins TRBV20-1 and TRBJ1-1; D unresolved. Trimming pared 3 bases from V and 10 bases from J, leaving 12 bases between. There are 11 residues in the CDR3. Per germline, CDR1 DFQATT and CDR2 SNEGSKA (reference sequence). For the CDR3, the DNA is TGCAGTGCTAGTGGGCCAGCAGGAGCTTTCTTT. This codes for CSASGPAGAFF.

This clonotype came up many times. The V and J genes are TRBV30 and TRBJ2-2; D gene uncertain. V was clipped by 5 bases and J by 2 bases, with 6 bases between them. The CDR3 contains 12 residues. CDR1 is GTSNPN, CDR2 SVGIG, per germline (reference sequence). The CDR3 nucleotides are TGTGCCTGGGGCGGTAACACCGGGGAGCTGTTTTTT. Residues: CAWGGNTGELFF. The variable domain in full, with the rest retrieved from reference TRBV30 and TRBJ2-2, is SQTIHQWPATLVQPVGSPLSLECTVEGTSNPNLYWYRQAAGRGLQLLFYSVGIGQISSEVPQNLSASRPQDRQFILSSKKLLLSDSGFYLCAWGGNTGELFFGEGSRLTVL.

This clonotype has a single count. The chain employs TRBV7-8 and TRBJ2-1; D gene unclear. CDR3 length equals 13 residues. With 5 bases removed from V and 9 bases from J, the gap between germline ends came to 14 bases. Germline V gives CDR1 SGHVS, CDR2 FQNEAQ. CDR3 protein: CASSILITAEQFF. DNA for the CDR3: TGTGCCAGCAGCATTCTCATTACGGCTGAGCAGTTCTTC. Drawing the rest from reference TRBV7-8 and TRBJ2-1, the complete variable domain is GAGVSQSPRYKVAKRGQDVALRCDPISGHVSLFWYQQALGQGPEFLTYFQNEAQLDKSGLPSDRFFAERPEGSVSTLKIQRTQQEDSAVYLCASSILITAEQFFGPGTRLTVL.

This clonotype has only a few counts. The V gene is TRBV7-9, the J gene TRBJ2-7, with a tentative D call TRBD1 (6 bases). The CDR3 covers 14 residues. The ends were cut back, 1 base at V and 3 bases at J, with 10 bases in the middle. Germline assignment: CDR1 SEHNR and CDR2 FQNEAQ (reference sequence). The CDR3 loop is CASSLDRARYEQYF. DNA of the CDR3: TGTGCCAGCAGCTTAGACAGGGCTCGCTACGAGCAGTACTTC. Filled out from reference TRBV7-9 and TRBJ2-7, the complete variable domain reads DTGVSQNPRHKITKRGQNVTFRCDPISEHNRLYWYRQTLGQGPEFLTYFQNEAQLEKSRLLSDRFSAERPKGSFSTLEIQRTEQGDSAMYLCASSLDRARYEQYFGPGTRLTVT.

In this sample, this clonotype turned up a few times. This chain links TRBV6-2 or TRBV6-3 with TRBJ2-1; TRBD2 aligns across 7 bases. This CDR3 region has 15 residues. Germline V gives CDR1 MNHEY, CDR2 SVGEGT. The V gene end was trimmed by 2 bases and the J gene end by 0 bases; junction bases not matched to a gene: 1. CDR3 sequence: CASSYGGSSYNEQFF. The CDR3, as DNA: TGTGCCAGCAGTTACGGCGGGAGCTCCTACAATGAGCAGTTCTTC.

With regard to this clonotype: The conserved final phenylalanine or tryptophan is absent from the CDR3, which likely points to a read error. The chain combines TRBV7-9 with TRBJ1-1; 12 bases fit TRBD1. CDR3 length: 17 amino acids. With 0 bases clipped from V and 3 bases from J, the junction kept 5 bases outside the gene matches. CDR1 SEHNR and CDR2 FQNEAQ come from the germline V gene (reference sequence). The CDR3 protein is CASSLAGTGGADTEAFC. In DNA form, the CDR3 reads TGTGCCAGCAGCTTAGCCGGGACAGGGGGCGCGGACACTGAAGCTTTCTGT.